This T cell receptor beta chain was identified in a study of cytomegalovirus exposure and HLA in healthy donors (dated by TCRdb to about 2017). In terms of the full investigation: An earlier analysis of about 560 of the donors reported approximately 280 Gb of sequence data and 100 million to 120 million unique TCR beta sequences obtained from some 200 million T cells. An early release covering roughly 600 HLA-typed donors comprised approximately 290 gigabases of sequencing data and tens of millions of unique TCR sequences. Of the roughly 410 genotyped donors, 65% to 90% were placed in the genetic ancestry cluster associated with self-reported Caucasian donors. The aim of the study was to test whether cataloging public T cell receptors could identify signatures of past pathogen exposure. Using immunosequencing, the study profiled T cell repertoires from some 670 subjects and related those repertoires to cytomegalovirus serostatus. Besides the first cohort of about 730 subjects, a separate validation cohort made up of 120 different subjects was used. To predict cytomegalovirus infection status, the study brought together high-throughput TCR immunosequencing, statistical association of individual TCRs with disease status, and machine learning. In a later analysis, previously published TCR beta repertoires from several hundred donors were re-analyzed and high-resolution HLA genotyping was added so that TCR occurrence patterns could be studied. The later analysis used no new phenotypic data to find candidate immune exposures, relying instead on TCR beta sequences and their occurrence across donors. An earlier analysis of more than 450 of the donors used high-throughput TCR beta sequencing to judge whether each TCR beta V gene segment behaved as functional or pseudogenic. Donor age, sex, ethnicity and CMV serostatus were collected together with the repertoire data. A later genetic analysis used genome-wide SNP genotypes for about 65% of the roughly 700 donors, treating that subset as a discovery cohort. All discovery cohort repertoires had been generated using a single sequencing platform. Both class I and class II loci were covered by HLA typing, at four-digit resolution. Typing coverage varied by locus: roughly 629-640 donors for A, B, C, DRB1 and DQB1; approximately 500 for DQA1; about 600 for DPA1; 450 to 480 for DPB1. A handful of DR-DQ haplotypes were treated as single units for association and clustering because of strong linkage in the cohort. Among about 400 genotyped donors of the cohort, an average of about 240,000 unique TCR beta nucleotide sequences was sequenced per donor, of which roughly 17% were non-productive. The investigation overall reported the following: A further reported finding was that TCR beta sequences accurately predicted the HLA-A and HLA-B alleles for most subjects in the first cohort. When HLA alleles, especially DR and DQ, strongly co-occurred, TCR associations were difficult to assign to individual alleles. Because counts were too low, seventeen rarely observed V segments, including chromosome 9 orphons, were left out of the earlier analysis of 587 of the donors. HLA typing was unavailable for some donors at each locus, so association tests used only the typed subset. In a later analysis, most CMV-associated TCR beta chains were found to appear HLA-restricted, with HLA associations seemingly driven largely by CMV exposure. An earlier analysis of several hundred of the donors showed that most TCR beta V segments appeared in productive rearrangements either about 87% or about 30% of the time, which broadly matched IMGT annotations. A group of highly shared sequence variants was considered likely to be a technical artifact of the sequencing pipeline. Correlated functional status among segregating V segments might reflect linkage disequilibrium, but an unknown experimental factor could not be ruled out. Presence/absence analyses assumed roughly uniform sequencing depth across donors, an assumption that may not hold. A later analysis found that HLA-associated TCR beta chains were more clonally expanded and had lower generation probabilities than equally common non-associated chains. In a later genetic analysis, fewer N-insertions in productive TCRs were reported among donors in an Asian-associated ancestry cluster than the roughly 700-donor mean. According to a later analysis, TCR association rates differed among HLA loci, with DRB1 alleles showing the most associated TCRs and HLA-C alleles showing the fewest. A later genetic analysis associated a missense DCLRE1C variant with V-gene and J-gene trimming of TCR beta chains, and an independent cohort replicated the association. The classifier was reported to diagnose cytomegalovirus status with high specificity and sensitivity in both the original cohort and the validation cohort. Most TCR sequences were seen in very few donors, while some public TCRs were found in many individuals. CMV serostatus was the only immune exposure information available for the cohort. In vitro tests confirmed that a few of the cytomegalovirus-associated TCR beta chains recognize cytomegalovirus antigens. In a later analysis, about 16,000 TCR beta sequences were associated with specific HLA alleles at a false discovery rate of 0.05. In a later analysis, several top co-occurrence clusters were reported to appear linked to parvovirus B19, influenza, CMV and Epstein-Barr virus. In the study, approximately 150 TCR beta chains were listed as associated with cytomegalovirus. This cohort had only TCR beta chains sequenced, and the lack of alpha or paired-chain data limited which features could be detected. The 87-base-pair reads could not distinguish some IMGT-functional V segments, including TRBV6-2 and TRBV6-3, so those segments were excluded. The authors suggested that the approach could potentially be generalized to other disease states and immunological phenotypes.

Concerning this clone itself: It lacks a known antigen. Base-call qualities are not available, and no considerably larger clone is one nucleotide away.

Taken from the germline V gene (reference sequence), the CDR1 and CDR2 loops are GTSNPN and SVGIG. The trim is 7 bases for V and 5 bases for J, with a gap of 21 bases between the germline ends. The CDR3 sequence holds 15 residues, the cysteine and phenylalanine included. The kept DNA is CDR3 alone, 45 bases in frame from the first base. In total, about 650 healthy bone marrow donors made up the cohort. At the time of sampling, every cohort member was nominally healthy, though immune exposures that went unrecorded were likely present. The donor tested CMV seronegative, placing the donor among the roughly 340 seronegative members of the cohort. A peripheral blood sample was provided by each donor, and peripheral blood mononuclear cells were used for TCR beta sequencing. Genomic DNA was extracted from the blood cell samples with the Qiagen DNeasy Blood Extraction Kit. Libraries were constructed by the immunoSEQ multiplex PCR assay. For the multiplex PCR, a mixture combining 60 forward primers for TCR Vbeta segments and 13 reverse primers for TCR Jbeta segments was used. A multiplex PCR assay on genomic DNA amplified the CDR3 region of rearranged TCR beta genes. The Illumina HiSeq System was used to sequence the amplified TCR beta libraries as 87-base-pair reads. The authors processed their data as follows. A later analysis tallied approximately 87 million unique TCR beta chains across the 700 or so repertoires, and around 9.9 million of those chains were shared by two or more donors. A nearest-neighbor algorithm error-corrected the raw reads and collapsed the reads into unique sequences, merging closely related sequences to remove PCR and sequencing errors. V, D and J gene segments were assigned by aligning CDR3 sequences to IMGT reference sequences. For a sequence to be retained, a match of at least six nucleotides was required to both a V gene segment and a J gene segment. A rearrangement was called productive if the CDR3 had no stop codons and remained in frame with V and J, and every other rearrangement was called non-productive. CDR3 was defined by IMGT convention, running from the second conserved V-encoded cysteine to the conserved J-encoded phenylalanine. The earlier analysis of some 600 of the donors excluded sequences that lacked an unambiguous match to a single V gene segment. In an earlier analysis of a few hundred of the donors, V segments were called functional above 56.7% productive rearrangements and were called segregating when the between-donor standard deviation exceeded 5%. A statistical classification framework was developed to diagnose cytomegalovirus status using the catalog of TCR beta chain sequences. A later analysis assigned V and J genes by comparing TCR nucleotide sequences with IMGT/GENE-DB human TR gene sequences. In a later analysis, CDR3 sequences and most-parsimonious VDJ recombination scenarios were assigned using the TCRdist pipeline. In a later analysis, each TCR beta chain was defined by its CDR3 amino acid sequence together with its V-gene family, and reads lacking a unique V-gene family were excluded. To address suspected cross-contamination and a sequencing artifact, a later analysis removed a few hundred highly shared, low-generation-probability nucleotide sequences. A later analysis calculated a clonal expansion index for each public chain from normalized within-repertoire ranks of inferred template counts. Generation probabilities in a later analysis came from a VDJ recombination model fitted to out-of-frame rearrangements, and those results were checked against IGoR. Hypergeometric tests were used in a later analysis to score TCR-TCR, TCR-HLA and TCR-CMV co-occurrence, with a repertoire-size bias correction applied to the TCR pairs. In a later analysis, false discovery rates were estimated by permuting HLA or CMV assignments 20 times. In a later analysis, co-occurring TCRs were grouped using DBSCAN, with TCRdist sequence similarity added in when clustering inside HLA-allele-positive subsets. Co-occurrence clustering excluded repertoires with fewer than 30,000 or more than 120,000 public chains, plus five with anomalous nucleotide sharing. The table was pulled from immuneACCESS by TCRdb, which kept in-frame rearrangements only. Such tables lose some clones; where checked, under half of the loss comes from unresolved V genes, and the rest has no known cause. That table furnishes V, J and clone size, whereas the DNA furnished D and trimming. The sample profile shows roughly 180,000 clones; about 80% of them were found once. The ten top clones hold about 1.3% of the sample.

The receptor comes from a man aged 25 to 40 in good health and CMV-seronegative. The chain was built from TRBV30 and TRBJ2-1; tentative D gene TRBD1, with 6 bases matching. The sample was PBMCs. The DNA sequence reads TGTGCCTCCAATCCGGGACAAAGGCCTAACAATGAGCAGTTCTTC. Its product reads: CASNPGQRPNNEQFF.